A single sample gave rise to the 13 T cell receptor beta chains below, sequenced in a study of molecular identifiers for immune sequencing clone quantification. MiXCR, applied by TCRdb to the PCR reads, yields one record per CDR3 protein. The data contain about half a million distinct CDR3 sequences, around 25% of them singletons. Sequenced material: naive CD8+ T cells from blood, with Jurkat cell RNA spiked in. Subset reported: FACS-sorted CD8+CD4-CCR7+CD45RA+ naive T cells. These receptors were collected from a human donor in good health. Some libraries in this study had Jurkat cell RNA spiked in.

Note on this clonotype: This sequence may be a read error, since a much larger clone differs from it by one base. The chain joins TRBV27 to TRBJ1-1; the D gene is possibly TRBD1 (6 bases). Trimming left V 6 bases short and J 6 bases short, with 20 bases between. CDR1 is MNHEY, CDR2 SMNVEV, per germline (reference sequence). The CDR3 runs 15 residues. The CDR3 nucleotides are TGTGCCAGCAGATACACCCCGGGGGGCCGGGCTGAAGCTTTCTTT. This encodes CASRYTPGGRAEAFF.

To note about this clonotype: One end of the junction is discordant with germline, which a read error may explain. V is TRBV5-3 and J is TRBJ1-4; D call uncertain. TRBV5-3 is designated an ORF whose function remains uncertain. The CDR3 is made up of 12 amino acids. This chain's CDR3 is CASSSINEKLFF. In nucleotides, the CDR3 is TGTGCCAGCAGCTCGATAAATGAAAAACTGTTTTTT.

Note on this clonotype: Here the CDR3 omits its conserved ending phenylalanine or tryptophan, so a read error is the likely source. The genes are TRBV27 and TRBJ2-7; 11 nucleotides match TRBD1. CDR3 length equals 15 residues. The J segment lost 5 bases and the V segment lost 3 bases, leaving 6 bases of the junction unmatched. The germline gives CDR1 MNHEY, CDR2 SMNVEV (reference sequence). The CDR3 here is CASSLGGQGANEQYL. The CDR3 DNA reads TGTGCCAGCAGTTTGGGTGGACAGGGGGCGAACGAGCAGTACCTC.

A word on this clonotype: Since no conserved phenylalanine or tryptophan closes the CDR3, a read error is the likely cause. The chain joins TRBV4-1 to TRBJ1-1; D remains ambiguous. Trimming removed 6 bases at V and 5 bases at J, with 7 bases between. CDR1 and CDR2 from the germline V gene are MGHRA and YSYEKL. This CDR3 spans 11 amino acids. DNA of the CDR3: TGCGCCAGCAGAACTGGGACTGAAGCTTTCTCT. Protein product: CASRTGTEAFS.

This clonotype was detected a few times. The rearrangement links TRBV4-1 to TRBJ2-7; 7 positions match TRBD1. V lost 2 bases to trimming and J lost 2 bases; unmatched junction nucleotides: 3. Germline V gives CDR1 MGHRA, CDR2 YSYEKL. The CDR3 runs 14 residues. The CDR3 region has the DNA TGCGCCAGCAGCCAAAAGACAGGGACCTACGAGCAGTACTTC. It yields the protein CASSQKTGTYEQYF.

This clonotype was detected many times. The chain recombines TRBV7-8 with TRBJ2-7; D unclear. V was trimmed by 5 bases and J by 3 bases, leaving 11 bases between them. The length of the CDR3 is 13 residues. Germline CDR1 reads SGHVS; CDR2 reads FQNEAQ. This chain's CDR3 is CASSPKQSYEQYF. The DNA of the CDR3 is TGTGCCAGCAGCCCAAAACAAAGCTACGAGCAGTACTTC.

The chain has TRBV7-9 and TRBJ2-6, with D hard to call. Trimming took off 5 bases at V and 7 bases at J, with 18 bases between the two ends. Germline V gene data show CDR1 as SEHNR and CDR2 as FQNEAQ (reference sequence). The CDR3 contains 16 residues. The CDR3 bases are TGTGCCAGCAGCCCCCAGTACTCTGGGGAAGCCAACGTCCTGACTTTC. This codes for CASSPQYSGEANVLTF.

This clonotype was recorded many times. The CDR3 DNA sequence: TGTGCCAGCAGCGAAACCGGGACATTCGACATTCAGTACTTC. This translates into CASSETGTFDIQYF. The chain recombines TRBV12-3 or TRBV12-4 with TRBJ2-4, with a weak D call TRBD1 (6 bases). The CDR3 extends over 14 amino acids. Between the trimmed V and J ends, which lost 6 bases and 8 bases, there was a span of 17 bases.

This clonotype was seen ten or more times. This chain uses TRBV6-5 with TRBJ2-2; a weak D match, TRBD1 (5 bases). The CDR3 spans 14 residues. Germline CDR1 MNHEY, CDR2 SVGAGI. V was cut by 2 bases and J by 7 bases, with 11 bases left in between. The CDR3, as DNA: TGTGCCAGCAGTTACACGACAGTTTTCGGGGAGCTGTTTTTT. Amino acid sequence: CASSYTTVFGELFF.

A few counts support this clonotype. V is TRBV4-1 and J is TRBJ2-2; D gene uncertain. V lost 0 bases and J 1 base, leaving 9 bases between the germline ends. The CDR3 runs 16 residues. The V gene's germline CDR1 is MGHRA and CDR2 YSYEKL. This CDR3 reads CASSQDIAWNTGELFF. CDR3 DNA sequence: TGCGCCAGCAGCCAAGACATAGCATGGAACACCGGGGAGCTGTTTTTT.

This clonotype was counted at least ten times. The genes are TRBV4-3 and TRBJ2-5; perhaps TRBD2 as D (5 bases). Trimming cost V 0 bases and J 3 bases, with 11 bases left between them. Germline CDR1 is LGHNA and CDR2 is YSLEER. The CDR3 is 15 amino acids. The CDR3 reads CASSQEALAEETQYF. The CDR3 DNA is TGCGCCAGCAGCCAAGAGGCGCTAGCTGAAGAGACCCAGTACTTC.

This clonotype showed up just a few times. The rearrangement uses TRBV27 and TRBJ2-5; D may be TRBD2 (6 bases). In germline, CDR1 is MNHEY, CDR2 SMNVEV (reference sequence). CDR3 size: 13 residues. Trimming removed 6 bases from V and 4 bases from J, with 12 bases in between. CDR3 loop: CASRVLGGETQYF. CDR3 DNA sequence: TGTGCCAGCAGGGTATTGGGGGGAGAGACCCAGTACTTC.

The genes are TRBV6-2 or TRBV6-3 and TRBJ1-1, with D perhaps TRBD1 (6 bases). This CDR3 is built from 14 residues. The V and J ends lost 10 bases and 5 bases respectively, with 20 bases between them. Looked up from germline, CDR1 is MNHEY and CDR2 is SVGEGT. CDR3 DNA sequence: TGTGCCATCCAAGGGATATCAGGGGTTACTGAAGCTTTCTTT. Its translation: CAIQGISGVTEAFF.